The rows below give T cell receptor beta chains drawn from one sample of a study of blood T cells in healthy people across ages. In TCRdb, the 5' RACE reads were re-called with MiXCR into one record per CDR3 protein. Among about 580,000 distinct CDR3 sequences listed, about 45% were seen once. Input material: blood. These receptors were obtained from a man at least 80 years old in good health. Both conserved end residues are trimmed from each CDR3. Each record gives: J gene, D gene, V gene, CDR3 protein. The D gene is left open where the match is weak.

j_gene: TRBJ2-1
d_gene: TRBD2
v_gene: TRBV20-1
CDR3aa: SARGTSGRNVFVNEQF

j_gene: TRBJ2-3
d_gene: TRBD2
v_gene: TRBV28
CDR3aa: ASSRGGGNTDTQY

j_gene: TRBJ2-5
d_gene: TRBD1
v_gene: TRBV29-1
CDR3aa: SVEGGTDQETQY

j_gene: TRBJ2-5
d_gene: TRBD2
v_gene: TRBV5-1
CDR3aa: ATNRGLARETQY

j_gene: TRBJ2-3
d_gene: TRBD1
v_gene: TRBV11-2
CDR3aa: ASSARQGDTDTQY

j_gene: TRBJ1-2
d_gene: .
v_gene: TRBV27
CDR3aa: ASSSRRLINYGYT

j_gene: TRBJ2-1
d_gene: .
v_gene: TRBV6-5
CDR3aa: ASSYWGYNEQF

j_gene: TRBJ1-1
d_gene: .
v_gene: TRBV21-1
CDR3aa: ASSARDSRRTEAF

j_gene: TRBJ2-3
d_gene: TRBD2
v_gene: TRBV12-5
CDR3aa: ASVPFGASGGITDTQY

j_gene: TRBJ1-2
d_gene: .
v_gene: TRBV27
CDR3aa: ARTPWGYT